This T cell receptor beta chain is from a study of CD8 T cells in ankylosing spondylitis. Whole-study findings and limits: Blood from ankylosing spondylitis patients appeared to carry a characteristic roughly eight-variant TCR beta motif. Enrichment of disease-linked clones was reportedly significant in matched ankylosing spondylitis synovial fluid. There were earlier reports of some motif variants in reactive arthritis synovial fluid and blood.

Quantitative barcoded 5'-RACE was used to prepare TCR beta libraries. MiXCR, run by TCRdb on the 5' RACE reads, gives a single entry per CDR3 protein. The sample lists 220,000 or so distinct CDR3 sequences; approximately 10% were seen once. This clonotype was observed many times. The antigen remains undetermined. The CDR3 spans 14 residues. V was clipped by 5 bases and J by 8 bases, with 16 bases between them. The germline CDR1 and CDR2 sequences are SGHTA and FQGNSA. Sequenced material: blood, either unsorted or a sorted T cell fraction (not recorded which). This sequence joins TRBV7-2 and TRBJ2-1; D may be TRBD1 or TRBD2 (6 bases each). The sequence was collected from a male donor with ankylosing spondylitis or in good health (not recorded which). CDR3 loop: CASSPPSRGHEQFF. DNA of the CDR3: TGTGCCAGCAGCCCTCCCAGTCGGGGGCATGAGCAGTTCTTC.